This T cell receptor (beta chain) was documented in a study of blood T cells in healthy people across ages. This clonotype showed up just a few times. V dropped 8 bases and J dropped 10 bases, with 14 bases sitting between them. Germline V gives CDR1 MNHEY, CDR2 SMNVEV (reference sequence). CDR3 length: 11 amino acids. A J-beta primer mix and a sample-barcoded 5' primer were used in a second PCR of roughly 6 to 11 cycles. Using its own MiXCR run on the 5' RACE reads, TCRdb lists one record per CDR3 protein. The table lists over 1.5 million distinct CDR3 sequences, just under 50% of them singletons, with 2.1% in the top ten. Every donor provided roughly 10 milliliters of peripheral blood. Total RNA was isolated from each sample in quantities of at least 5 micrograms.

The TCR was taken from a woman between 35 and 50 years old in good health. The chain uses TRBV27 and TRBJ1-1; D may be TRBD1 (6 bases). The sample comprised blood. The CDR3 spells CASGVIRGAFF. CDR3 sequence (DNA): TGTGCCAGCGGGGTGATCAGGGGAGCTTTCTTT.